Described below is a single TCR beta chain sequence and its context. Treatment defined: preoperative locoregional IRX-2 cytokine immunotherapy. Preoperative locoregional IRX-2 cytokine immunotherapy was tested in the phase Ib source study. The record originates from a study of preoperative IRX-2 immunotherapy in early breast cancer. Repertoires were generated with immunoSEQ multiplex PCR, while TCRdb's copy carries only in-frame clones and drops some. Of a few thousand clones listed, around 80% are singletons. V was clipped by 5 bases and J by 5 bases, with 13 bases between them. The CDR3 runs to 13 residues. CDR1 is MNHGY and CDR2 is SAAAGT in the germline V gene.

The genes are TRBV6-8 and TRBJ2-7; the D is unclear. The TCR comes from a human donor with breast cancer. The source material was tumor tissue, sampled before IRX-2 immunotherapy. In DNA, the CDR3 is TGTGCCAGCAGTCTCCCTGGAAGGAACGAGCAGTACTTC. Protein sequence: CASSLPGRNEQYF.